What follows are 24 T cell receptor beta chains derived from one specimen sequenced in a study of control samples from healthy donors and cancer patients (dated by TCRdb to 2018 to 2021). The method was the immunoSEQ multiplex PCR assay. TCRdb carries this immuneACCESS record with in-frame sequences only. Its versions omit some clonotypes, under half of them owing to an unresolved V gene in the studies checked, with the rest unexplained. Present in this sample are about 100,000 clones, approximately 92% of which were seen just once. Jointly, the top ten make up around 3% of the sample. The sample was blood. The receptor set was obtained from a human donor in good health. The donor label of this sample is uncertain.

The chain has TRBV6-6 and TRBJ1-2; no reliable D call. CDR1 MNHNY and CDR2 SVGAGI come from the germline V gene (reference sequence). The CDR3 is 12 residues long. V lost 6 bases, J lost 6 bases, and 11 bases lay in between. The CDR3 loop reads CASSFLLNGYTF. As DNA, the CDR3 is TGTGCCAGCAGCTTCCTTTTAAATGGCTACACCTTC.

The chain is built from TRBV7-2 and TRBJ1-4; D gene unclear. Per the germline V gene, CDR1 is SGHTA and CDR2 is FQGNSA. This CDR3 contains 16 residues. V was cut by 1 base and J by 3 bases, with 12 bases left in between. CDR3 loop: CASSLVWGKANEKLFF. As DNA, the CDR3 is TGTGCCAGCAGCTTAGTGTGGGGAAAGGCTAATGAAAAACTGTTTTTT.

This chain's CDR3 is CASSTAGGSNYGYTF. The CDR3 DNA is TGTGCCAGTAGTACCGCGGGGGGGAGCAACTATGGCTACACCTTC. The V gene is TRBV19, the J gene TRBJ1-2, with a possible D match to TRBD1 (5 bases). The germline V gene encodes CDR1 LNHDA and CDR2 SQIVND (reference sequence). The CDR3 has 15 residues. V was clipped by 4 bases and J by 2 bases, with 14 bases between them.

This clone occurred once. The gene calls are TRBV6-5 and TRBJ1-2; TRBD1 is a possible D gene (5 bases). Per the germline V gene, CDR1 is MNHEY and CDR2 is SVGAGI. CDR3 length: 14 residues. V was clipped by 2 bases and J by 6 bases, with 13 bases between them. The CDR3 loop reads CASSYPGGGDGYTF. DNA for the CDR3: TGTGCCAGCAGTTACCCCGGGGGGGGTGATGGCTACACCTTC.

The CDR3, as DNA: TGTGCCAGTAGTCCGGGACAGGGAAGCAATCAGCCCCAGCATTTT. Its protein product is CASSPGQGSNQPQHF. V is TRBV19 and J is TRBJ1-5; 9 nucleotides line up with TRBD1. CDR1 and CDR2 from the germline V gene are LNHDA and SQIVND (reference sequence). Germline trimming cut 5 bases from V and 1 base from J; bases unmatched to any gene: 3. This CDR3 region has 15 residues.

This clone has only a few counts. This rearrangement joins TRBV9 to TRBJ2-3, with D possibly matching TRBD2 (6 bases). CDR1 and CDR2 (germline): SGDLS, YYNGEE. V was cut by 0 bases and J by 0 bases, with 17 bases left in between. The CDR3 is 18 residues long. Written as DNA, the CDR3 is TGTGCCAGCAGCGTAGCGCCCGGAGGCGGGGCCAGCACAGATACGCAGTATTTT. Encoded protein: CASSVAPGGGASTDTQYF. The whole variable domain, filled in from reference TRBV9 and TRBJ2-3, reads DSGVTQTPKHLITATGQRVTLRCSPRSGDLSVYWYQQSLDQGLQFLIQYYNGEERAKGNILERFSAQQFPDLHSELNLSSLELGDSALYFCASSVAPGGGASTDTQYFGPGTRLTVL.

The chain has TRBV13 and TRBJ2-6; D gene unclear. The V end was cut by 7 bases, the J end by 0 bases, with 7 bases between. Germline assignment: CDR1 PRHDT and CDR2 FYEKMQ (reference sequence). The CDR3 runs 14 residues. Written as DNA, the CDR3 is TGTGCCAGCAAACTCGTCTCTGGGGCCAACGTCCTGACTTTC. The encoded protein is CASKLVSGANVLTF. Filled out from reference TRBV13 and TRBJ2-6, the complete variable domain reads AAGVIQSPRHLIKEKRETATLKCYPIPRHDTVYWYQQGPGQDPQFLISFYEKMQSDKGSIPDRFSAQQFSDYHSELNMSSLELGDSALYFCASKLVSGANVLTFGAGSRLTVL.

The rearrangement joins TRBV14 to TRBJ1-6; tentatively, D is TRBD1 (6 bases). Germline V gene data show CDR1 as SGHDN and CDR2 as FVKESK. Trimming left V 4 bases short and J 7 bases short, with 14 bases between. The CDR3 sequence is 15 residues long. The CDR3 sequence is CASSLTSGVNSPLHF. Here the CDR3 DNA reads TGTGCCAGCAGCCTTACCTCAGGGGTGAATTCACCCCTCCACTTT.

The chain is built from TRBV7-6 and TRBJ1-1; tentatively, D is TRBD1 (6 bases). The CDR3 totals 14 residues. Trimming removed 0 bases from V and 1 base from J, with 6 bases in between. Per the germline V gene, CDR1 is SGHVS and CDR2 is FNYEAQ. This chain's CDR3 is CASSLAGGNTEAFF. CDR3 in DNA: TGTGCCAGCAGCTTAGCAGGGGGGAACACTGAAGCTTTCTTT.

The chain recombines TRBV19 with TRBJ2-1, with 8 nucleotides matching TRBD2. Germline trimming cut 0 bases from V and 4 bases from J; bases unmatched to any gene: 5. The CDR3 contains 16 residues. Germline V lookup: CDR1 LNHDA, CDR2 SQIVND (reference sequence). DNA of the CDR3: TGTGCCAGTAGTATAGACCAGCGGGAGCCGTACAATGAGCAGTTCTTC. It yields the protein CASSIDQREPYNEQFF.

The V call is TRBV27, the J call TRBJ1-2; D gene uncertain. The germline V gene encodes CDR1 MNHEY and CDR2 SMNVEV (reference sequence). The V and J ends lost 6 bases and 2 bases respectively, with 10 bases between them. The CDR3 has 13 amino acids. CDR3: CASRMTENYGYTF. The CDR3 region has the DNA TGTGCCAGCAGAATGACTGAAAACTATGGCTACACCTTC.

The V and J genes are TRBV24-1 and TRBJ1-1; 8 nucleotides align to TRBD1. Losses at the gene ends were 5 bases for V and 1 base for J; bases not matched to a gene: 5. This CDR3 contains 15 residues. Germline V gene lookup returns CDR1 KGHDR and CDR2 SFDVKD. The DNA of the CDR3 is TGTGCCACCAGTGGAGGGACAGGTAGGAACACTGAAGCTTTCTTT. This codes for CATSGGTGRNTEAFF.

The rearrangement links TRBV6-1 to TRBJ2-4, with TRBD1 matching over 7 bases. Trimming took 1 base from V and 4 from J; bases not matched to a gene: 7. The CDR3 length is 16 residues. CDR1 and CDR2 (germline): MNHNS, SASEGT. The CDR3 reads CASSEDLTGQKNIQYF. In DNA form, the CDR3 reads TGTGCCAGCAGTGAAGACCTCACGGGACAGAAAAACATTCAGTACTTC.

This CDR3 reads CASSQIAGGPFNYGYTF. The CDR3 nucleotides read TGTGCCAGCAGCCAGATTGCGGGAGGACCATTTAACTATGGCTACACCTTC. The rearrangement uses TRBV14 and TRBJ1-2; no definite D call. The V end lost 3 bases, the J end lost 1 base, and 18 bases lay between the germline ends. The length of the CDR3 is 17 residues. Germline CDR1 reads SGHDN; CDR2 reads FVKESK.

V usage is TRBV19 and J usage is TRBJ2-1; D remains ambiguous. The V end lost 3 bases, the J end lost 9 bases, and 9 bases lay between the germline ends. CDR1 is LNHDA, CDR2 SQIVND, per germline (reference sequence). The CDR3 has 12 residues. CDR3 sequence (DNA): TGTGCCAGTAGTATTTTGGCGAGTGAGCAGTTCTTC. It yields the protein CASSILASEQFF.

This clone was found a few times. The chain joins TRBV24-1 to TRBJ2-2; D perhaps matches TRBD1 (6 bases). The CDR3 is 13 amino acids. The V end lost 5 bases, the J end lost 8 bases, and 11 bases lay between the germline ends. Germline V gene sequence: CDR1 KGHDR, CDR2 SFDVKD. CDR3: CATSAPGVGELFF. The CDR3, as DNA: TGTGCCACCAGTGCACCAGGGGTGGGGGAGCTGTTTTTT.

The rearrangement links TRBV24-1 to TRBJ2-3; the match to TRBD1 covers 7 bases. V was clipped by 3 bases and J by 3 bases; unmatched bases: 5. This CDR3 has 15 amino acids. Germline assignment: CDR1 KGHDR and CDR2 SFDVKD. CDR3 in DNA: TGTGCCACCAGTGATCCCAGACAGGGTACAGATACGCAGTATTTT. It translates to CATSDPRQGTDTQYF.

The CDR3 loop reads CASSPTFGQHTDTQYF. Here the CDR3 DNA reads TGTGCCAGCTCACCTACGTTCGGACAGCACACAGATACGCAGTATTTT. The rearrangement links TRBV18 to TRBJ2-3, with D perhaps matching TRBD1 (6 bases). V was shortened by 3 bases and J by 2 bases, with 15 bases between the two germline ends. CDR1 and CDR2 from the germline V gene are KGHSH and LQKENI. This CDR3 is 16 amino acids long. The full variable domain, in which reference TRBV18 and TRBJ2-3 provide the parts outside the CDR3, is NAGVMQNPRHLVRRRGQEARLRCSPMKGHSHVYWYRQLPEEGLKFMVYLQKENIIDESGMPKERFSAEFPKEGPSILRIQQVVRGDSAAYFCASSPTFGQHTDTQYFGPGTRLTVL.

The CDR3 DNA reads TGTGCCAGCAGCCTAGATAGGTCACCCCTCCACTTT. Encoded protein: CASSLDRSPLHF. The V and J genes are TRBV12-3 or TRBV12-4 and TRBJ1-6, with D uncertain. The CDR3 has 12 amino acids. Trimming pared 6 bases from V and 10 bases from J, leaving 10 bases between.

The rearrangement links TRBV19 to TRBJ1-5, with a possible D match to TRBD1 (5 bases). CDR1 and CDR2 (germline): LNHDA, SQIVND (reference sequence). Trimming removed 4 bases at V and 4 bases at J, with 11 bases between. The CDR3 runs 14 residues. In nucleotides, the CDR3 is TGTGCCAGTAGTAACAGCTGGGGGAATCAGCCCCAGCATTTT. This codes for CASSNSWGNQPQHF.

This sequence joins TRBV27 and TRBJ1-2; perhaps TRBD1 as D (6 bases). V lost 3 bases, J lost 4 bases, and 21 bases lay in between. Germline CDR1 reads MNHEY; CDR2 reads SMNVEV (reference sequence). The CDR3 runs to 17 residues. The CDR3 DNA reads as TGTGCCAGCAGTTTGTCTCGTGGGGCAGGGGCCGCCTATGGCTACACCTTC. It translates to CASSLSRGAGAAYGYTF.

V is TRBV20-1 and J is TRBJ2-7; possibly TRBD1 for D (5 bases). This CDR3 spans 11 amino acids. Germline assignment: CDR1 DFQATT and CDR2 SNEGSKA (reference sequence). Deletions cut 6 bases from V and 5 bases from J, with 11 bases between. CDR3 DNA sequence: TGCAGTGCGGGGCCCCGGGACGAGCAGTACTTC. It translates to CSAGPRDEQYF.

The chain employs TRBV19 and TRBJ1-2; the match to TRBD1 covers 11 bases. The J segment lost 7 bases and the V segment lost 7 bases, leaving 8 bases of the junction unmatched. CDR3 size: 14 residues. Germline loops: CDR1 LNHDA, CDR2 SQIVND (reference sequence). The CDR3 nucleotides are TGTGCCAGTACCCTGGACAGGGGGCGCGGTGGCTACACCTTC. Translation gives CASTLDRGRGGYTF.

The V and J genes are TRBV7-2 and TRBJ1-2; D call uncertain. The CDR3 loop spans 13 amino acids. Germline values: CDR1 SGHTA, CDR2 FQGNSA. Trimming removed 3 bases at V and 7 bases at J, with 12 bases between. The CDR3 spells CASSLEQLFGYTF. CDR3 coding DNA: TGTGCCAGCAGCTTGGAACAGCTCTTTGGCTACACCTTC.